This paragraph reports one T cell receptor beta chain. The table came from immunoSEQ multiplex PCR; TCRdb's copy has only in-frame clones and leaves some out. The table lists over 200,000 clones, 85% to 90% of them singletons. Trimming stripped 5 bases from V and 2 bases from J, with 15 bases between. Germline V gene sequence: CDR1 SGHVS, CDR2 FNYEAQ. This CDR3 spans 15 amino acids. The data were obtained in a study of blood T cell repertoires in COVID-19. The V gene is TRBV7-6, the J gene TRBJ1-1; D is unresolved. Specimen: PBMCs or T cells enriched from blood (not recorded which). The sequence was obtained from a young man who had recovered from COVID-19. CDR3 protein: CASSPWLGDNTEAFF. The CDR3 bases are TGTGCCAGCAGCCCCTGGTTGGGAGATAACACTGAAGCTTTCTTT.